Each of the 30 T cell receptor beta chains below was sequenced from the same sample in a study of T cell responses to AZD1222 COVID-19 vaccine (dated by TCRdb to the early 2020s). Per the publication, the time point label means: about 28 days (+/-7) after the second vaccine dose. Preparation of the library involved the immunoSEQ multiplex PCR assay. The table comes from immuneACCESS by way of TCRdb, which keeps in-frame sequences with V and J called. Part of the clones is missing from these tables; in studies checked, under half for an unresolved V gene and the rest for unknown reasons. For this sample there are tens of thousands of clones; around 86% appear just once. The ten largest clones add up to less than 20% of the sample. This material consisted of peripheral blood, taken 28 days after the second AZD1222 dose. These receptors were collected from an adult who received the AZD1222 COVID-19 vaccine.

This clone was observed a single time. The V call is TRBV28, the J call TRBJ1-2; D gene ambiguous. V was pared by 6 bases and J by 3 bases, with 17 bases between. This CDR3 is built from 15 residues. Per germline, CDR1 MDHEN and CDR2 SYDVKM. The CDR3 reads CASRAGRQSYYGYTF. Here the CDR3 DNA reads TGTGCCAGCAGGGCCGGCCGGCAGTCTTACTATGGCTACACCTTC.

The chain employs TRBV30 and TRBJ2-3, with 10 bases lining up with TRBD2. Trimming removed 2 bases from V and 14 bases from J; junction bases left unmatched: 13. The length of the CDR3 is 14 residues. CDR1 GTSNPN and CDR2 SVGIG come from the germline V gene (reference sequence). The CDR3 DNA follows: TGTGCCTGGAGTCGTCTAGCGGGGGCCTTGACGTGGTATTTT. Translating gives CAWSRLAGALTWYF.

CDR3 sequence reads: CALHTRGGGTNEKLFF. In DNA, the CDR3 is TGTGCCCTCCACACCAGGGGAGGAGGCACTAATGAAAAACTGTTTTTT. The chain has TRBV30 and TRBJ1-4; tentative D call: TRBD1 (6 bases). Trimming removed 8 bases from V and 2 bases from J, with 21 bases in between. CDR1 and CDR2 (germline): GTSNPN, SVGIG (reference sequence). CDR3 length equals 16 residues. Full variable domain (missing parts from reference TRBV30 and TRBJ1-4): SQTIHQWPATLVQPVGSPLSLECTVEGTSNPNLYWYRQAAGRGLQLLFYSVGIGQISSEVPQNLSASRPQDRQFILSSKKLLLSDSGFYLCALHTRGGGTNEKLFFGSGTQLSVL.

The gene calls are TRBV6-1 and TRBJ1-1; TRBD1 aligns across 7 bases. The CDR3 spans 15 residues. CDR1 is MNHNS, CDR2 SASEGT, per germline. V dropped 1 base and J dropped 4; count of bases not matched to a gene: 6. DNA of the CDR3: TGTGCCAGCAGTGAAGGGTGGACAGGTCTCACTGAAGCTTTCTTT. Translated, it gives CASSEGWTGLTEAFF.

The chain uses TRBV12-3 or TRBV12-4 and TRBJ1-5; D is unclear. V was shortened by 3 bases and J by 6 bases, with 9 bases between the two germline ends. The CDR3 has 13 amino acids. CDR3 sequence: CASSFSGSQPQHF. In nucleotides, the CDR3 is TGTGCCAGCAGTTTTTCGGGGTCTCAGCCCCAGCATTTT.

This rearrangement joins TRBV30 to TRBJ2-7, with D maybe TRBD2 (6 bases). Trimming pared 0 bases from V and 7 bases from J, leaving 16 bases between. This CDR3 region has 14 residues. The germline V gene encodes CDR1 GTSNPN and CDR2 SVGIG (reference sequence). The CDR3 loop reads CAWSVAGSRREQYF. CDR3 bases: TGTGCCTGGAGTGTTGCGGGGTCCCGTAGAGAGCAGTACTTC. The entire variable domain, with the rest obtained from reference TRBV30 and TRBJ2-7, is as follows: SQTIHQWPATLVQPVGSPLSLECTVEGTSNPNLYWYRQAAGRGLQLLFYSVGIGQISSEVPQNLSASRPQDRQFILSSKKLLLSDSGFYLCAWSVAGSRREQYFGPGTRLTVT.

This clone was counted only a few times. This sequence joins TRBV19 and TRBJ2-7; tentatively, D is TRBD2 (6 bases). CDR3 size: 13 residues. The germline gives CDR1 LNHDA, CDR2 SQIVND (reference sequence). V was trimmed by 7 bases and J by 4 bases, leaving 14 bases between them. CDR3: CASTKGREYEQYF. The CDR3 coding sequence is TGTGCCAGTACCAAGGGACGGGAGTACGAGCAGTACTTC.

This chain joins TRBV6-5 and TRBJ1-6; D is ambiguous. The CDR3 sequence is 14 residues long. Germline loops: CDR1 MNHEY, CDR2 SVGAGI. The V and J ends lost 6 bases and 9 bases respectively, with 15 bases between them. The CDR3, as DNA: TGTGCCAGCAGCAGGTCCGTGGAACGTTCACCCCTCCACTTT. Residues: CASSRSVERSPLHF.

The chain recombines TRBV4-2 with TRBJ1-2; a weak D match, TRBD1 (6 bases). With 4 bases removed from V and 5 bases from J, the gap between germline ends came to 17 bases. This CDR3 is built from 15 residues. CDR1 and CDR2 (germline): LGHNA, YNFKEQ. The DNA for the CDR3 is TGTGCCAGCAGCCCTGTGCTACAGGGCGAGTATGGCTACACCTTC. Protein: CASSPVLQGEYGYTF.

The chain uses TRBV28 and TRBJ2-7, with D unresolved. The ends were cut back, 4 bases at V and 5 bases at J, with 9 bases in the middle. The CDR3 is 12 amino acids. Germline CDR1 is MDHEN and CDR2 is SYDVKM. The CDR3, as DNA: TGTGCCAGCAGTTCAGTCGGTAACGAGCAGTACTTC. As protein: CASSSVGNEQYF.

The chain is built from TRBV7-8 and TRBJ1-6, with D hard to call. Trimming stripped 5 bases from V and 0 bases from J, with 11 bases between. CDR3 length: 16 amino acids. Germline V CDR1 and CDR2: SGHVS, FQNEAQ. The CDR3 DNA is TGTGCCAGCAGCCCCCGGGGAGACTCCTATAATTCACCCCTCCACTTT. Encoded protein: CASSPRGDSYNSPLHF.

CDR3 coding DNA: TGCGCCAGCAGCCCTCTGAAATTTGGCGTGGACTACGGGGAGCTGTTTTTT. This encodes CASSPLKFGVDYGELFF. The chain joins TRBV4-3 to TRBJ2-2, with D maybe TRBD2 (6 bases). This CDR3 spans 17 amino acids. V was shortened by 4 bases and J by 7 bases, with 22 bases between the two germline ends. Germline V gives CDR1 LGHNA, CDR2 YSLEER.

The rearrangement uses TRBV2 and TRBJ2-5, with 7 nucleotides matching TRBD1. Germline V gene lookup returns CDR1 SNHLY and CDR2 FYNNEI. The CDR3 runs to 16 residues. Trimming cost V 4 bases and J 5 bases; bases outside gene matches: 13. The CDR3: CASSVNRAGGAETQYF. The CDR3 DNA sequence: TGTGCCAGCAGTGTAAATCGCGCAGGGGGAGCGGAGACCCAGTACTTC.

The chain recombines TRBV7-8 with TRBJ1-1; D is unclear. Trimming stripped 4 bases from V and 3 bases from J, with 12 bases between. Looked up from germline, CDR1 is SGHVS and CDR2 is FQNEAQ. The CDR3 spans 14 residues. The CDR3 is CASSWARTDTEAFF. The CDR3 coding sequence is TGTGCCAGCAGCTGGGCCCGGACGGACACTGAAGCTTTCTTT.

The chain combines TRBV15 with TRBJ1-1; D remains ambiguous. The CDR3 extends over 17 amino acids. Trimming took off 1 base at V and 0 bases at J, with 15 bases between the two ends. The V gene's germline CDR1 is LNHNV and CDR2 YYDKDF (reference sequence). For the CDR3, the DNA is TGTGCCACCAGCAGAGGGACTTTAAGGGCTATGAACACTGAAGCTTTCTTT. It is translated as CATSRGTLRAMNTEAFF.

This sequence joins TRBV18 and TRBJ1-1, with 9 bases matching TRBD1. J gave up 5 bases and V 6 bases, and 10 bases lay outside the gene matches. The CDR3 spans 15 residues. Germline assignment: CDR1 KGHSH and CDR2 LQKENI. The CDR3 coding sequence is TGTGCCAGCTCGTCGACACAGGGGGCAGGGACTGAAGCTTTCTTT. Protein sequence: CASSSTQGAGTEAFF.

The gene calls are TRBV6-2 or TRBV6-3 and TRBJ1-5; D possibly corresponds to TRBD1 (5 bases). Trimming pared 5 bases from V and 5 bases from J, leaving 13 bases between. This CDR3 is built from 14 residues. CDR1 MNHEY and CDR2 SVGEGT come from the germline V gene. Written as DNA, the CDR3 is TGTGCCAGCAGTGAGGGACGGTACCATCAGCCCCAGCATTTT. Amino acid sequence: CASSEGRYHQPQHF.

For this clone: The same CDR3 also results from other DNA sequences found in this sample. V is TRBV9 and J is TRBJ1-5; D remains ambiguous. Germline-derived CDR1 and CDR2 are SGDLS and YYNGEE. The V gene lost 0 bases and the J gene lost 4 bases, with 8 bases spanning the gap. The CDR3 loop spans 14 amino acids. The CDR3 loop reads CASSVGQENQPQHF. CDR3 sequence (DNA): TGTGCCAGCAGCGTAGGCCAGGAGAATCAGCCCCAGCATTTT.

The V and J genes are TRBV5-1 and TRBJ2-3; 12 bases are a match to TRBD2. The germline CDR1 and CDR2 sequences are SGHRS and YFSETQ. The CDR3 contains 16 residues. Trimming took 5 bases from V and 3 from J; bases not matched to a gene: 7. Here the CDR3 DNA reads TGCGCCAGCAGACGGAGGCTAGCGGGGGGGACAGATACGCAGTATTTT. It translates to CASRRRLAGGTDTQYF.

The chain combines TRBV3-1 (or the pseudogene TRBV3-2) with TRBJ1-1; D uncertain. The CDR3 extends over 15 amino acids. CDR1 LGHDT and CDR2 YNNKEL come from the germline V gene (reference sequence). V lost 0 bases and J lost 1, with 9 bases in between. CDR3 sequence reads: CASSQDMEENTEAFF. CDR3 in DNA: TGTGCCAGCAGCCAAGATATGGAAGAGAACACTGAAGCTTTCTTT.

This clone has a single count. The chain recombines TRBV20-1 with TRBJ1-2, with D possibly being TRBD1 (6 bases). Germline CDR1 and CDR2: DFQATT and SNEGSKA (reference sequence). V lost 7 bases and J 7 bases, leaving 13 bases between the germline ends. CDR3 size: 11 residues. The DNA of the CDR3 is TGCAGTGGTATTCCAGGGGTTGGCTACACCTTC. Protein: CSGIPGVGYTF.

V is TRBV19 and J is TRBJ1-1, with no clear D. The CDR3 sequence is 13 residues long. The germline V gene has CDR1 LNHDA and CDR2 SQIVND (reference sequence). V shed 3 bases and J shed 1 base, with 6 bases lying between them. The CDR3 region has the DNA TGTGCCAGTAGTATTAACGGGAACACTGAAGCTTTCTTT. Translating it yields CASSINGNTEAFF.

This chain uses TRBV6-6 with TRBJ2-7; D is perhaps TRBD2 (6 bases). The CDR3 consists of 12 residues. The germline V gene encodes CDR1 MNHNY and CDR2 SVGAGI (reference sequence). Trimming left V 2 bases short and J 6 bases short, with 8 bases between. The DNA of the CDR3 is TGTGCCAGCAGTTACGACGGGGGCGAGCAGTACTTC. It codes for CASSYDGGEQYF.

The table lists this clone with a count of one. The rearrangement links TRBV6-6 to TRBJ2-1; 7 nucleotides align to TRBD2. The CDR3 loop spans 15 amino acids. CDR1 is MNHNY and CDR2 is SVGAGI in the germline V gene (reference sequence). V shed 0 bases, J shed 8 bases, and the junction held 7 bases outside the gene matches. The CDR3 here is CASSYSIQGGDEQFF. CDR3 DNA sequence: TGTGCCAGCAGTTACTCGATCCAGGGAGGGGATGAGCAGTTCTTC.

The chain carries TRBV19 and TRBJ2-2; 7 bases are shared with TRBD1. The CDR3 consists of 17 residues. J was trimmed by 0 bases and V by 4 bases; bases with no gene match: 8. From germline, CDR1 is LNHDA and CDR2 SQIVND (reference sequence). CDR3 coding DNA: TGTGCCAGTAGTACCTATCGGACAGGCGCGAACACCGGGGAGCTGTTTTTT. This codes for CASSTYRTGANTGELFF.

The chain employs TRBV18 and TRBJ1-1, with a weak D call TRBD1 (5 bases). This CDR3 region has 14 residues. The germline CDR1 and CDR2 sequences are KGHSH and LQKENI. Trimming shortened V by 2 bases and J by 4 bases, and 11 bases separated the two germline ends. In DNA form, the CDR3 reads TGTGCCAGCTCACCAACGGGCAGGGCCACTGAAGCTTTCTTT. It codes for CASSPTGRATEAFF.

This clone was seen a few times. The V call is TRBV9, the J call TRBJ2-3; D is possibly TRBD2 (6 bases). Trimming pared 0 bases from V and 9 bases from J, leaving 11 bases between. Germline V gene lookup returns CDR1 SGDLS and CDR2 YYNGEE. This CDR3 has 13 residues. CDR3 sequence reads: CASSVGSAGTQYF. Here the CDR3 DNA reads TGTGCCAGCAGCGTAGGGTCGGCGGGGACGCAGTATTTT.

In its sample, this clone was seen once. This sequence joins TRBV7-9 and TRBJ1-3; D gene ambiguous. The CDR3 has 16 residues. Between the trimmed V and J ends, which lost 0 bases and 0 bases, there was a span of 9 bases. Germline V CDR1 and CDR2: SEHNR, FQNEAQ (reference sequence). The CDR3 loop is CASSLAGTHSGNTIYF. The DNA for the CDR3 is TGTGCCAGCAGCTTAGCGGGAACCCACTCTGGAAACACCATATATTTT.

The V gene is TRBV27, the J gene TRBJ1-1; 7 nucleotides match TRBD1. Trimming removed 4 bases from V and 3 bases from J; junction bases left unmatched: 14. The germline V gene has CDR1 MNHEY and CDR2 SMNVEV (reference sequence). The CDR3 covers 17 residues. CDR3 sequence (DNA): TGTGCCAGCAGTTCCCGACAGGGAAGGGCCCCTTACACTGAAGCTTTCTTT. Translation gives CASSSRQGRAPYTEAFF.

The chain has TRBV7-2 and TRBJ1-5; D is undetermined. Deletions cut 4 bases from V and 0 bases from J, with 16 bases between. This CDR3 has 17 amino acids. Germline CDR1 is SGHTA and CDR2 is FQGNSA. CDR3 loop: CASSSTGIPNSNQPQHF. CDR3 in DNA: TGTGCCAGCAGCTCCACTGGGATCCCGAATAGCAATCAGCCCCAGCATTTT. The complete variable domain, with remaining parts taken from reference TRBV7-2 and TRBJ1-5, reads GAGVSQSPSNKVTEKGKDVELRCDPISGHTALYWYRQSLGQGLEFLIYFQGNSAPDKSGLPSDRFSAERTGGSVSTLTIQRTQQEDSAVYLCASSSTGIPNSNQPQHFGDGTRLSIL.